The table lists the clone carrying this TCR beta chain with a few counts. Its antigen remains unidentified. Sequenced material consisted of expressed TCRB transcripts (all of the isolated RNA was reverse transcribed). The method was immunoSEQ multiplex PCR; TCRdb's version includes in-frame clones alone and lacks a portion of them. The sample holds under 400,000 clones, 10% to 15% seen once. The data derive from a study of beta chain features in type 1 diabetes. Findings and caveats of the study: Junctions at VDJ sites from type 1 diabetes patients had fewer insertions and more deletions. TCRB CDR3s from Type 1 diabetes patients were moderately but significantly shorter in all four CD4+ subsets.

V lost 1 base, J lost 8 bases, and 15 bases lay in between. The CDR3 runs 14 residues. Germline CDR1 SGHTA, CDR2 FQGNSA. The chain employs TRBV7-2 and TRBJ2-7; D is undetermined. The TCR originated in a young woman with type 1 diabetes. The sample taken for sequencing was naive CD4+ T cells from blood. The CDR3: CASSLDPRRDKQYF. Here the CDR3 DNA reads TGTGCCAGCAGCTTAGATCCCAGGCGAGATAAGCAGTACTTC.